The T cell receptor (beta chain) under discussion was sequenced for a study of radiation and T cells in renal cell carcinoma. The germline V gene encodes CDR1 MNHEY and CDR2 SMNVEV (reference sequence). Germline trimming cut 7 bases from V and 0 bases from J; bases unmatched to any gene: 3. The CDR3 is 13 amino acids. This sample's time point: blood 2 weeks post-SBRT. Treatment here: 15 Gy SBRT to primary tumor, nephrectomy 4 weeks later. Some clones are missing from TCRdb's copy, which holds only in-frame ones; the method was immunoSEQ multiplex PCR. The table records about 150,000 clones, roughly 89% of them present only once.

The chain employs TRBV27 and TRBJ2-7, with 7 bases matching TRBD1. This sequence was found in a woman between 45 and 60 years old with renal cell carcinoma. The material sequenced was blood, taken from a patient whose treatment included radiotherapy and nephrectomy. Here the CDR3 DNA reads TGTGCCAGCAAGAGGACAGGCTCCTACGAGCAGTACTTC. Translation: CASKRTGSYEQYF.